Shown below are 15 T cell receptor beta chains from a single sample sequenced in a study of PD-1 blockade in classical Hodgkin lymphoma. Clones were read by immunoSEQ multiplex PCR, and TCRdb kept only the in-frame ones, dropping some. The sample includes about 98,000 clones, 92% of them seen just once. Relapse after autologous stem cell transplantation occurred in every patient, and brentuximab vedotin exposure varied. Source: peripheral blood mononuclear cells (PBMCs), taken at baseline. All receptors derive from a human donor with classical Hodgkin lymphoma.

This chain links TRBV18 with TRBJ2-5, with 7 bases aligning to TRBD2. This CDR3 contains 21 residues. In germline, CDR1 is KGHSH, CDR2 LQKENI. Trimming cost V 3 bases and J 1 base; bases outside gene matches: 23. The CDR3 DNA sequence: TGTGCCAGCTCACCCTCCCTTTTCGACCCGGGACTACTACTTACCCAAGAGACCCAGTACTTC. Translating it yields CASSPSLFDPGLLLTQETQYF.

The V and J genes are TRBV27 and TRBJ1-5, with a tentative D call TRBD1 (5 bases). V dropped 6 bases and J dropped 2 bases, with 11 bases sitting between them. The CDR3 is made up of 14 amino acids. Germline V gives CDR1 MNHEY, CDR2 SMNVEV (reference sequence). The CDR3 coding sequence is TGTGCCAGCAGCCGGGGGGTGGGCAATCAGCCCCAGCATTTT. It yields the protein CASSRGVGNQPQHF.

The chain joins TRBV7-8 to TRBJ2-3; TRBD2 matches 7 bases. In germline, CDR1 is SGHVS, CDR2 FQNEAQ. This CDR3 contains 18 residues. V lost 0 bases and J lost 0; bases outside the gene matches: 9. DNA of the CDR3: TGTGCCAGCAGCTTAGCGGCTCTAGCGGACACTAGCACAGATACGCAGTATTTT. Translation gives CASSLAALADTSTDTQYF.

Comment on this clone: Different DNA sequences within this sample yield the same CDR3. The chain employs TRBV5-1 and TRBJ1-1, with D maybe TRBD1 (5 bases). The V end lost 0 bases, the J end lost 5 bases, and 11 bases lay between the germline ends. This CDR3 has 14 amino acids. Germline V gene sequence: CDR1 SGHRS, CDR2 YFSETQ. The CDR3 spells CASSLGQGGTEAFF. The CDR3 DNA is TGCGCCAGCAGCTTGGGTCAGGGAGGTACTGAAGCTTTCTTT.

The chain has TRBV2 and TRBJ2-6; TRBD1 aligns across 10 bases. The V and J ends lost 7 bases and 0 bases, in that order; junction bases with no gene match: 6. The CDR3 length is 17 residues. Germline CDR1 reads SNHLY; CDR2 reads FYNNEI. The CDR3 sequence is CASTKDRGGSGANVLTF. In DNA form, the CDR3 reads TGTGCCAGCACAAAGGACAGGGGGGGCTCTGGGGCCAACGTCCTGACTTTC.

The CDR3 protein is CASSHASPGETQYF. CDR3 in DNA: TGTGCCAGCAGCCATGCCTCCCCGGGAGAGACCCAGTACTTC. J is TRBJ2-5 and V is TRBV14, with D unresolved. V was trimmed by 3 bases and J by 4 bases, leaving 12 bases between them. In germline, CDR1 is SGHDN, CDR2 FVKESK. The CDR3 runs 14 residues.

This clone showed up just once. CDR3 protein: CAWRQETGELFF. The CDR3 region has the DNA TGTGCCTGGAGACAGGAGACCGGGGAGCTGTTTTTT. J is TRBJ2-2 and V is TRBV30; D perhaps matches TRBD1 (5 bases). V lost 3 bases, J lost 5 bases, and 7 bases lay in between. Per the germline V gene, CDR1 is GTSNPN and CDR2 is SVGIG (reference sequence). This CDR3 region has 12 residues.

The chain recombines TRBV2 with TRBJ1-2; D gene ambiguous. The CDR3 is 12 residues long. V lost 5 bases, J lost 1 base, and 5 bases lay in between. In germline, CDR1 is SNHLY, CDR2 FYNNEI. CDR3 nucleotides: TGTGCCAGCAGTCCGGATAACTATGGCTACACCTTC. This gives the protein CASSPDNYGYTF. Supplemented by reference TRBV2 and TRBJ1-2, the full variable domain reads EPEVTQTPSHQVTQMGQEVILRCVPISNHLYFYWYRQILGQKVEFLVSFYNNEISEKSEIFDDQFSVERPDGSNFTLKIRSTKLEDSAMYFCASSPDNYGYTFGSGTRLTVV.

This clone was seen once. The chain recombines TRBV10-2 with TRBJ1-1; a weak D match, TRBD1 (6 bases). Per germline, CDR1 WSHSY and CDR2 SAAADI. The length of the CDR3 is 13 residues. V lost 3 bases, J lost 1 base, and 6 bases lay in between. This CDR3 reads CASSDRGNTEAFF. Here the CDR3 DNA reads TGCGCCAGCAGTGACAGGGGGAACACTGAAGCTTTCTTT.

This CDR3 is CASNKDGVSGNTIYF. The DNA of the CDR3 is TGTGCCAGCAACAAAGATGGGGTATCTGGAAACACCATATATTTT. The chain recombines TRBV2 with TRBJ1-3; D is undetermined. This CDR3 has 15 amino acids. From germline, CDR1 is SNHLY and CDR2 FYNNEI. The V gene lost 7 bases and the J gene lost 1 base, with 14 bases spanning the gap.

The genes are TRBV7-9 and TRBJ2-3, with D possibly TRBD2 on 6 matching bases. Between the trimmed V and J ends, which lost 5 bases and 2 bases, there was a span of 20 bases. The CDR3 has 17 amino acids. Germline values: CDR1 SEHNR, CDR2 FQNEAQ (reference sequence). CDR3 amino acids: CASSPWGGRVATDTQYF. Written as DNA, the CDR3 is TGTGCCAGCAGCCCATGGGGAGGCAGGGTAGCCACAGATACGCAGTATTTT.

J is TRBJ1-5 and V is TRBV19, with 7 nucleotides matching TRBD1. Germline CDR1 and CDR2: LNHDA and SQIVND (reference sequence). The CDR3 covers 13 residues. V shed 9 bases and J 4 bases; nucleotides not matched to a gene: 6. The CDR3 loop reads CASTGTANQPQHF. The CDR3 nucleotides are TGTGCCAGCACGGGGACAGCAAATCAGCCCCAGCATTTT.

The chain joins TRBV13 to TRBJ2-4, with 8 bases lining up with TRBD2. With V trimmed by 3 bases and J by 7 bases, 14 bases remained unmatched. Germline lookup yields CDR1 PRHDT and CDR2 FYEKMQ (reference sequence). The CDR3 loop spans 17 amino acids. The CDR3 DNA reads as TGTGCCAGCAGCTTGATCCTCTCCGGGAGGGCCGCGAACATTCAGTACTTC. Translating gives CASSLILSGRAANIQYF. Drawing the rest from reference TRBV13 and TRBJ2-4, the complete variable domain is AAGVIQSPRHLIKEKRETATLKCYPIPRHDTVYWYQQGPGQDPQFLISFYEKMQSDKGSIPDRFSAQQFSDYHSELNMSSLELGDSALYFCASSLILSGRAANIQYFGAGTRLSVL.

The chain employs TRBV29-1 and TRBJ2-3; D might be TRBD2 (6 bases). Germline V gene lookup returns CDR1 SQVTM and CDR2 ANQGSEA. V dropped 0 bases and J dropped 4 bases, with 20 bases sitting between them. The CDR3 covers 17 residues. The CDR3 DNA reads as TGCAGCGTTGAAGATCCGGTTCGGAGCGGGTCCTCAGATACGCAGTATTTT. It specifies CSVEDPVRSGSSDTQYF.

This clone was observed a handful of times. V is TRBV28 and J is TRBJ1-1; weak D call: TRBD1 (5 bases). CDR3 length: 13 residues. Germline loops: CDR1 MDHEN, CDR2 SYDVKM. The germline V and J ends were trimmed by 6 bases and 5 bases, with 13 bases remaining between them. Here the CDR3 reads CASRESGSTEAFF. CDR3 sequence (DNA): TGTGCCAGCAGGGAATCAGGGTCTACTGAAGCTTTCTTT.